Below, 16 T cell receptor beta chains from the same sample are listed, as sequenced in a study of blood T cells in healthy people across ages (dated by TCRdb to the mid-2010s). The library came from 5' RACE. The data were produced on an Illumina HiSeq 2500. The second PCR ran for roughly 7 to 11 cycles and used a J-beta primer mix along with a sample-barcoded 5' primer. TCRdb cleaned the public reads at Q25 with fastp, built clones with MiXCR and kept in-frame beta chains. Merged by CDR3 protein, the rows form single entries marked with the most common genes and DNA. This sample lists more than 750,000 distinct CDR3 sequences; about 27% were detected once. The ten largest clones represent around 9.6% of the sample. These data were also filed under a second study, of T cells of mothers and their children.

Sequencing was carried out using blood. Source of these receptors: a woman aged 40 to 50 in good health.

With regard to this clonotype: Possible read error: a much larger clone is one base away. V and J are TRBV5-1 and TRBJ2-7, with D perhaps given as TRBD1 or TRBD2 (5 bases each). The germline CDR1 and CDR2 sequences are SGHRS and YFSETQ. This CDR3 comprises 14 residues. DNA of the CDR3: TGCGCCGGCAGCAACCGGGACGGCAATACACGTCAGTACTTC. It translates to CAGSNRDGNTRQYF.

The chain joins TRBV7-3 to TRBJ2-5; a possible D gene is TRBD1 (5 bases). CDR1 SGHTA and CDR2 FQGTGA come from the germline V gene. The CDR3 contains 18 residues. Trimming cost V 1 base and J 4 bases, with 22 bases left between them. The CDR3 loop reads CASSLSLGFQGDGETQYF. The CDR3 DNA is TGTGCCAGCAGCTTAAGTCTCGGTTTCCAGGGTGACGGAGAGACCCAGTACTTC.

Notes on this clonotype: Since a much larger clone is just one base distant, this may be a read error. No conserved phenylalanine or tryptophan is present at the end of the CDR3, so a read error is the likely explanation. This chain uses TRBV7-8 with TRBJ2-4; D could derive from TRBD1 or TRBD2 (5 bases each). With 4 bases removed from V and 8 bases from J, the gap between germline ends came to 9 bases. Germline V gene sequence: CDR1 SGHVS, CDR2 FQNEAQ. This CDR3 contains 12 residues. The CDR3 nucleotides read TGTGCCAGCAGCTCCCAGGGAGACATTCAGTACTGC. As protein: CASSSQGDIQYC.

In its sample, this clonotype was seen a few times. CDR3 DNA: TGTGCCAGCTCACCGTTGGACAGGGGCGCCTTAGGGCAGTTCTTC. Protein product: CASSPLDRGALGQFF. The chain joins TRBV18 to TRBJ2-1; TRBD1 matches 9 bases. Trimming cost V 3 bases and J 12 bases; bases outside gene matches: 12. This CDR3 is 15 amino acids long. Per germline, CDR1 KGHSH and CDR2 LQKENI.

The chain links TRBV5-1 to TRBJ2-7; TRBD1 might be the D (6 bases). Trimming cost V 4 bases and J 6 bases, with 23 bases left between them. Germline V lookup: CDR1 SGHRS, CDR2 YFSETQ. This CDR3 is built from 16 residues. DNA of the CDR3: TGCGCCAGCAGCAATGGATTACAGGGATCCCCCCGCGAGCAGTACTTC. It translates to CASSNGLQGSPREQYF. Full variable domain (missing parts from reference TRBV5-1 and TRBJ2-7): KAGVTQTPRYLIKTRGQQVTLSCSPISGHRSVSWYQQTPGQGLQFLFEYFSETQRNKGNFPGRFSGRQFSNSRSEMNVSTLELGDSALYLCASSNGLQGSPREQYFGPGTRLTVT.

As concerns this clonotype: Given a much more abundant clone one base away, this may be a read error. The rearrangement joins TRBV29-1 to TRBJ2-5; the D call may be TRBD1 or TRBD2 (5 bases each). CDR3 size: 14 residues. In germline, CDR1 is SQVTM, CDR2 ANQGSEA. V gave up 6 bases and J gave up 11 bases, with 25 bases separating them. The CDR3, as DNA: TGCAGCGTGGCTACCGGGACCTCTATCTACGGGCAGTACTTC. Translation: CSVATGTSIYGQYF.

The V call is TRBV3-1, the J call TRBJ1-6; D gene uncertain. The CDR3 loop spans 16 amino acids. The germline CDR1 and CDR2 sequences are LGHDT and YNNKEL (reference sequence). V gave up 4 bases and J gave up 7 bases, with 17 bases separating them. The CDR3 loop reads CASSPGSGLDNSPLHF. CDR3 nucleotide sequence: TGTGCCAGCAGCCCTGGATCCGGGTTAGACAATTCACCCCTCCACTTT.

This clonotype was counted only a few times. The CDR3 loop reads CASSPGLLLYGYTF. The CDR3 bases are TGTGCCAGCAGCCCCGGACTGCTACTGTATGGCTACACCTTC. The genes are TRBV3-1 and TRBJ1-2; D not certain. The CDR3 consists of 14 residues. Germline values: CDR1 LGHDT, CDR2 YNNKEL (reference sequence). The V end was cut by 4 bases, the J end by 5 bases, with 14 bases between.

This rearrangement joins TRBV30 to TRBJ2-7; TRBD1 is a possible D gene (6 bases). CDR3 length equals 12 residues. Germline V gives CDR1 GTSNPN, CDR2 SVGIG (reference sequence). The V end lost 5 bases, the J end lost 9 bases, and 17 bases lay between the germline ends. Here the CDR3 reads CAWLGAGPGQYF. The CDR3 nucleotides are TGTGCCTGGTTGGGGGCAGGCCCAGGGCAGTACTTC.

This clonotype has only a few counts. The V and J genes are TRBV12-3 or TRBV12-4 and TRBJ1-2; unclear D gene. Trimming removed 2 bases at V and 3 bases at J, with 10 bases between. CDR3 size: 14 residues. The CDR3 spells CASSLWESDYGYTF. The DNA for the CDR3 is TGTGCCAGCAGTTTATGGGAGTCGGACTATGGCTACACCTTC.

V gene TRBV14 combines with J gene TRBJ2-1; D is unclear. Germline CDR1 and CDR2: SGHDN and FVKESK. The CDR3 sequence is 15 residues long. Trimming left V 0 bases short and J 0 bases short, with 6 bases between. The CDR3, as DNA: TGTGCCAGCAGCCAAGATAGACCCTCCTACAATGAGCAGTTCTTC. It codes for CASSQDRPSYNEQFF.

On this clonotype: Given a much more abundant clone one base away, this may be a read error. The chain joins TRBV20-1 to TRBJ2-1, with TRBD2 identical over 10 bases. V was pared by 1 base and J by 0 bases, with 15 bases of the junction left unmatched. The CDR3 contains 20 residues. Germline V gives CDR1 DFQATT, CDR2 SNEGSKA (reference sequence). This CDR3 is CSARGLGSSGGLSSYNEQFF. For the CDR3, the DNA is TGCAGTGCTAGAGGTCTTGGATCTAGCGGGGGTTTGAGCTCCTACAATGAGCAGTTCTTC.

CDR3 bases: TGTGCCAGCAGGGGAGATCACAATGAGCAGTTCTTC. It codes for CASRGDHNEQFF. This chain joins TRBV7-2 and TRBJ2-1, with D possibly being TRBD2 (5 bases). Trimming removed 6 bases at V and 5 bases at J, with 8 bases between. The CDR3 contains 12 residues. Germline lookup yields CDR1 SGHTA and CDR2 FQGNSA.

This clonotype was observed a handful of times. CDR3 sequence (DNA): TGTGCCAGCAGCTTGCGATGGGCTGAAGCTTTCTTT. Its protein is CASSLRWAEAFF. J is TRBJ1-1 and V is TRBV5-8, with D hard to call. Germline values: CDR1 SGHTS, CDR2 YDEGEE. V was clipped by 1 base and J by 6 bases, with 7 bases between them. There are 12 residues in the CDR3. The whole variable domain, filled in from reference TRBV5-8 and TRBJ1-1, reads EAGVTQSPTHLIKTRGQQATLRCSPISGHTSVYWYQQALGLGLQFLLWYDEGEERNRGNFPPRFSGRQFPNYSSELNVNALELEDSALYLCASSLRWAEAFFGQGTRLTVV.

The CDR3 reads CASSQERPAGGPETQYF. The CDR3 bases are TGTGCCAGCAGCCAAGAAAGACCAGCGGGGGGACCAGAGACCCAGTACTTC. The rearrangement uses TRBV14 and TRBJ2-5, with 9 bases that match TRBD2. This CDR3 is 17 amino acids long. CDR1 is SGHDN and CDR2 is FVKESK in the germline V gene. V was clipped by 0 bases and J by 4 bases; unmatched bases: 9.

V and J are TRBV2 and TRBJ2-4, with 8 positions matching TRBD1. This CDR3 contains 15 residues. V was pared by 7 bases and J by 13 bases, with 18 bases of the junction left unmatched. The germline V gene has CDR1 SNHLY and CDR2 FYNNEI. The DNA of the CDR3 is TGTGCCAGCACCCAAGACAGGGGTGGTTCTTATGAGCAGTACTTC. Residues: CASTQDRGGSYEQYF.